One sample yielded the 23 T cell receptor beta chains listed below, sequenced in a study of OX40 agonist ivuxolimab in advanced cancers. The library was generated by the immunoSEQ multiplex PCR assay. What TCRdb holds here is the immuneACCESS table cut down to in-frame rearrangements. Part of the clones is not present; checked against another copy, under half of the missing clones reflect an unresolved V gene, and the others are unexplained. This sample is represented by tens of thousands of clones; 81% of them were singletons. Over 4% of the sample is held by the ten biggest clonotypes. This specimen consisted of CD4+ or CD8+ T cells sorted from blood, obtained in a trial of the OX40 agonist ivuxolimab. The receptors stem from an adult with an advanced solid tumor such as melanoma, head and neck, liver or kidney cancer.

V and J are TRBV6-5 and TRBJ2-7; 7 bases align to TRBD1. The V gene end was trimmed by 0 bases and the J gene end by 4 bases; junction bases not matched to a gene: 6. Germline CDR1 reads MNHEY; CDR2 reads SVGAGI. The CDR3 is made up of 15 amino acids. The CDR3 DNA reads TGTGCCAGCAGTTACTCGAATAGCAGGGGGTACGAGCAGTACTTC. It codes for CASSYSNSRGYEQYF.

The chain couples TRBV30 to TRBJ1-5; D is possibly TRBD1 (6 bases). The V gene lost 0 bases and the J gene lost 9 bases, with 15 bases spanning the gap. This CDR3 comprises 14 residues. Germline assignment: CDR1 GTSNPN and CDR2 SVGIG (reference sequence). This CDR3 reads CAWSVAFEGGPQHF. The CDR3 bases are TGTGCCTGGAGTGTAGCTTTTGAGGGGGGGCCCCAGCATTTT.

The chain recombines TRBV5-4 with TRBJ2-3; the D gene is possibly TRBD2 (6 bases). The CDR3 loop spans 16 amino acids. V lost 0 bases to trimming and J lost 2 bases, with 13 bases between them. CDR1 is SGHNT, CDR2 YYREEE, per germline (reference sequence). CDR3 loop: CASSLGQRRATDTQYF. For the CDR3, the DNA is TGTGCCAGCAGCTTGGGCCAGCGGAGGGCCACAGATACGCAGTATTTT.

The chain uses TRBV6-1 and TRBJ2-1, with D possibly being TRBD2 (6 bases). The CDR3 loop spans 15 amino acids. Trimming took 2 bases from V and 6 from J, leaving 14 bases between them. Germline CDR1 is MNHNS and CDR2 is SASEGT. The CDR3 nucleotides read TGTGCCAGCAGTGAACCGGGACTTCCCGGCAATGAGCAGTTCTTC. This gives the protein CASSEPGLPGNEQFF.

CDR3 protein: CAIRPASGTGDYEQYF. CDR3 bases: TGTGCCATCAGACCAGCATCCGGGACAGGGGACTACGAGCAGTACTTC. The chain joins TRBV10-3 to TRBJ2-7; 10 nucleotides agree with TRBD1. Unmatched junction bases numbered 11, after V lost 6 bases and J lost 3 bases. The CDR3 consists of 16 residues. Germline CDR1 reads ENHRY; CDR2 reads SYGVKD.

This clone was observed once. J is TRBJ1-6 and V is TRBV6-5, with TRBD1 identical over 7 bases. V shed 0 bases and J 6 bases; nucleotides not matched to a gene: 2. The CDR3 covers 15 residues. Germline values: CDR1 MNHEY, CDR2 SVGAGI. The CDR3 spells CASSYSGQINSPLHF. DNA for the CDR3: TGTGCCAGCAGTTACTCGGGACAGATTAATTCACCCCTCCACTTT.

This chain links TRBV5-6 with TRBJ1-3; D unclear. CDR1 and CDR2 from the germline V gene are SGHDT and YYEEEE. Between the trimmed V and J ends, which lost 0 bases and 2 bases, there was a span of 6 bases. The CDR3 loop spans 14 amino acids. In DNA, the CDR3 is TGTGCCAGCAGCTTGGTTAGTCCTGGAAACACCATATATTTT. Its translation is CASSLVSPGNTIYF. Combining the CDR3 with reference TRBV5-6 and TRBJ1-3 gives the whole variable domain DAGVTQSPTHLIKTRGQQVTLRCSPKSGHDTVSWYQQALGQGPQFIFQYYEEEERQRGNFPDRFSGHQFPNYSSELNVNALLLGDSALYLCASSLVSPGNTIYFGEGSWLTVV.

The V gene is TRBV6-1, the J gene TRBJ1-2; 8 bases line up with TRBD1. Per the germline V gene, CDR1 is MNHNS and CDR2 is SASEGT. This CDR3 comprises 14 residues. The V gene end was trimmed by 1 base and the J gene end by 4 bases; junction bases not matched to a gene: 2. CDR3 sequence reads: CASSEEGQGYGYTF. CDR3 bases: TGTGCCAGCAGTGAAGAAGGACAGGGCTATGGCTACACCTTC.

This rearrangement joins TRBV5-1 to TRBJ2-1, with 12 bases lining up with TRBD2. The germline gives CDR1 SGHRS, CDR2 YFSETQ. V lost 4 bases to trimming and J lost 5 bases; unmatched junction nucleotides: 4. This CDR3 is built from 15 residues. The chain's CDR3 is CASSVLAGGDNEQFF. In DNA form, the CDR3 reads TGCGCCAGCAGCGTACTAGCGGGGGGTGACAATGAGCAGTTCTTC.

The chain couples TRBV4-3 to TRBJ2-1, with D possibly being TRBD2 (5 bases). V was pared by 0 bases and J by 9 bases, with 24 bases between. Per germline, CDR1 LGHNA and CDR2 YSLEER. This CDR3 contains 18 residues. The CDR3 DNA follows: TGCGCCAGCAGCCAAGACGTTGTTGCTAGCCCATGGGCATTTGAGCAGTTCTTC. This gives the protein CASSQDVVASPWAFEQFF.

The chain has TRBV2 and TRBJ2-5, with D perhaps assigned TRBD1 or TRBD2 (5 bases each). Trimming left V 8 bases short and J 5 bases short, with 18 bases between. Germline V gene data show CDR1 as SNHLY and CDR2 as FYNNEI. The CDR3 contains 14 residues. CDR3 coding DNA: TGTGCCAGCGCTGGAGAGCGGTGGGGGGAGACCCAGTACTTC. This translates into CASAGERWGETQYF.

The rearrangement uses TRBV27 and TRBJ2-1; D is perhaps TRBD2 (6 bases). The germline V gene encodes CDR1 MNHEY and CDR2 SMNVEV (reference sequence). The V end lost 7 bases, the J end lost 0 bases, and 13 bases lay between the germline ends. The CDR3 length is 15 residues. CDR3 loop: CASTTGGDSYNEQFF. CDR3 DNA: TGTGCCAGCACCACGGGCGGGGACTCCTACAATGAGCAGTTCTTC.

The V gene is TRBV5-1, the J gene TRBJ2-1; D may be TRBD2 (6 bases). Germline values: CDR1 SGHRS, CDR2 YFSETQ. V lost 2 bases, J lost 7 bases, and 13 bases lay in between. CDR3 length: 14 residues. CDR3 sequence (DNA): TGCGCCAGCAGCTTCTTGGGTCGGGGGAATGAGCAGTTCTTC. Its protein is CASSFLGRGNEQFF. The complete variable domain, with remaining parts taken from reference TRBV5-1 and TRBJ2-1, reads KAGVTQTPRYLIKTRGQQVTLSCSPISGHRSVSWYQQTPGQGLQFLFEYFSETQRNKGNFPGRFSGRQFSNSRSEMNVSTLELGDSALYLCASSFLGRGNEQFFGPGTRLTVL.

This clone was counted once. This chain uses TRBV13 with TRBJ1-1; 7 nucleotides match TRBD1. This CDR3 is 16 amino acids long. CDR1 is PRHDT, CDR2 FYEKMQ, per germline (reference sequence). The junction had 12 bases not matched to a gene; V was cut back by 4 bases and J by 4 bases. As DNA, the CDR3 is TGTGCCAGCAGCTCCTTATCAGGGGGGGTTGGCACTGAAGCTTTCTTT. It encodes CASSSLSGGVGTEAFF.

This chain uses TRBV7-6 with TRBJ1-1; weak D call: TRBD1 (5 bases). This CDR3 has 13 residues. Per germline, CDR1 SGHVS and CDR2 FNYEAQ. The ends were cut back, 2 bases at V and 4 bases at J, with 8 bases in the middle. The CDR3 region is CASSLPGGTEAFF. The CDR3 DNA reads TGTGCCAGCAGCTTACCGGGGGGCACTGAAGCTTTCTTT.

Only a few counts were recorded for this clone. This sequence joins TRBV6-4 and TRBJ1-5; D gene unclear. The V gene's germline CDR1 is MRHNA and CDR2 SNTAGT. The V and J ends lost 6 bases and 7 bases respectively, with 13 bases between them. This CDR3 is built from 13 residues. The CDR3 DNA is TGTGCCAGCAGCCCCGGGCCCGGGCAGCCCCAGCATTTT. It yields the protein CASSPGPGQPQHF.

The rearrangement links TRBV6-5 to TRBJ2-4, with D perhaps TRBD2 (5 bases). Germline assignment: CDR1 MNHEY and CDR2 SVGAGI. This CDR3 is built from 15 residues. V lost 4 bases and J lost 0, with 10 bases in between. CDR3 nucleotides: TGTGCCAGCAGTTCACAAGGACTAGCCAAAAACATTCAGTACTTC. Translating it yields CASSSQGLAKNIQYF.

This CDR3 is CASSPPTSQETQYF. The CDR3 nucleotides read TGTGCCAGCTCACCACCGACAAGCCAAGAGACCCAGTACTTC. The rearrangement joins TRBV18 to TRBJ2-5; D is unclear. The CDR3 runs 14 residues. The V gene's germline CDR1 is KGHSH and CDR2 LQKENI. Deletions cut 0 bases from V and 1 base from J, with 6 bases between.

The V gene is TRBV21-1, the J gene TRBJ2-5; the D call of TRBD2 is as the table states it, not checked on the DNA. TRBV21-1 represents a pseudogene. The CDR3 is 16 amino acids. The CDR3 DNA sequence: TGTGCCAGCAGCAAGTTCGCGGGGGGGCGTCTGGAGACCCAGTACTTC. This codes for CASSKFAGGRLETQYF.

The rearrangement uses TRBV30 and TRBJ1-2, with D tentatively TRBD1 (5 bases). CDR3 length: 12 amino acids. From germline, CDR1 is GTSNPN and CDR2 SVGIG (reference sequence). Trimming cost V 4 bases and J 5 bases, with 11 bases left between them. CDR3 in amino acids: CAWIFGTYGYTF. The CDR3 nucleotides are TGTGCCTGGATTTTTGGGACGTATGGCTACACCTTC.

This clone is a singleton in its sample. The chain links TRBV15 to TRBJ2-1; no definite D call. The V and J ends lost 0 bases and 9 bases respectively, with 18 bases between them. Germline CDR1 and CDR2: LNHNV and YYDKDF (reference sequence). The CDR3 consists of 16 residues. The CDR3 DNA reads TGTGCCACCAGCAGAGAGCGGAGCCTTGCGTCCGGTGAGCAGTTCTTC. As protein: CATSRERSLASGEQFF.

J is TRBJ2-7 and V is TRBV4-1; TRBD1 matches 9 bases. J lost 3 bases, V lost 0 bases, and 9 bases had no gene match. This CDR3 region has 17 residues. The V gene's germline CDR1 is MGHRA and CDR2 YSYEKL. CDR3 DNA: TGCGCCAGCAGCCAAGAGTCGGGACAGGGTTTTTACTACGAGCAGTACTTC. This codes for CASSQESGQGFYYEQYF.

This sequence joins TRBV27 and TRBJ2-5; the match to TRBD2 covers 12 bases. CDR3 length equals 13 residues. V was clipped by 6 bases and J by 4 bases; unmatched bases: 0. CDR1 is MNHEY and CDR2 is SMNVEV in the germline V gene (reference sequence). CDR3 amino acids: CASRTSGGETQYF. The CDR3 nucleotides read TGTGCCAGCAGGACTAGCGGGGGAGAGACCCAGTACTTC.